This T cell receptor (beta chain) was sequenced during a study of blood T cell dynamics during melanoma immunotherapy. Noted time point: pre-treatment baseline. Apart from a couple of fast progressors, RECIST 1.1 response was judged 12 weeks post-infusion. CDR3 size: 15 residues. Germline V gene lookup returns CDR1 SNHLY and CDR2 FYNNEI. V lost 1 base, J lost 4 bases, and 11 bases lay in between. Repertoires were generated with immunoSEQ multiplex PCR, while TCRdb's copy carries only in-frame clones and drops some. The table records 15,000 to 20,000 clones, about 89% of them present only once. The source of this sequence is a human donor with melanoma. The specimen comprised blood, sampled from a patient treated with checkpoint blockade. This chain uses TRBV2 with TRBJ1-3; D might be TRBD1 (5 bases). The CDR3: CASSEDRTGGNTIYF. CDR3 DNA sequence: TGTGCCAGCAGTGAAGACCGAACAGGAGGAAACACCATATATTTT.